This T cell receptor (beta chain) was observed in a study of cytomegalovirus exposure and HLA in healthy donors. CDR1 is SGHAT, CDR2 FQNNGV, per germline. The CDR3 has 14 residues. J was trimmed by 2 bases and V by 8 bases; bases with no gene match: 1. Worth noting for this clone: Antigen unknown.

Notes on the study in general: Follow-up analysis later connected one missense variant in DCLRE1C with trimming of TCR beta V- and J-genes. The listing of 150 to 200 TCR beta chains classed them as cytomegalovirus-associated. Specific recognition of CMV antigens was confirmed in vitro for a few chains (all CMV-associated).

Both 60 Vbeta primers and 13 Jbeta primers went into the PCR. The assay was immunoSEQ multiplex PCR, and TCRdb's table has in-frame clones only and misses some. Of 75,000 to 100,000 clones in the sample, roughly four fifths are singletons; the top ten hold around 17%. Sequenced sample: PBMCs. This chain links TRBV11-2 with TRBJ2-7, with 15 bases fitting TRBD2. This sequence was found in a woman aged 60 to 75 in good health and CMV-seropositive. CDR3 residues: CASGLAGGPYEQYF. DNA of the CDR3: TGTGCCAGCGGACTAGCGGGAGGGCCCTACGAGCAGTACTTC.